This T cell receptor beta chain was identified in a study of shared T cell receptors in the human thymus. This CDR3 is 22 amino acids long. V gave up 4 bases and J gave up 3 bases; unmatched junction bases: 29. From germline, CDR1 is LGHNT and CDR2 FRNRAP. The assay was immunoSEQ multiplex PCR, and TCRdb's table has in-frame clones only and misses some. The table lists hundreds of thousands of clones, around 87% of them singletons. The sample was also reused in another study, on human thymus T cells.

The sequence was obtained from a boy under three years old with a congenital heart defect. The sequenced material came from thymocytes. The chain has TRBV12-5 and TRBJ1-1, with TRBD1 matching over 7 bases. The CDR3 bases are TGTGCTAGTGGTTCCCGTTTGCGGGAGGACAGGAGGCGCGTGCGACAGGACACTGAAGCTTTCTTT. Translating gives CASGSRLREDRRRVRQDTEAFF.